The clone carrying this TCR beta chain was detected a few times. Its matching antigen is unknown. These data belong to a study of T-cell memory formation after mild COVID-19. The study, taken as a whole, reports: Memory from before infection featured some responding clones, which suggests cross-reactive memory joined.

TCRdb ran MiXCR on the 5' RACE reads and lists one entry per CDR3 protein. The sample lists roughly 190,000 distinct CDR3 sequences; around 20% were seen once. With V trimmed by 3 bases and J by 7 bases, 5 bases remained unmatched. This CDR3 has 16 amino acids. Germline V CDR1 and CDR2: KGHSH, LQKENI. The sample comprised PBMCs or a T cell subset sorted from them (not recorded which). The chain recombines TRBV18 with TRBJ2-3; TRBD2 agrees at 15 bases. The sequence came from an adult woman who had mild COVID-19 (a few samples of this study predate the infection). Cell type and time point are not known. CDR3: CASSPRGTSGRNTQYF. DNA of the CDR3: TGTGCCAGCTCACCGCGAGGGACTAGCGGGAGGAATACGCAGTATTTT.